These 17 T cell receptor beta chains originate from one sample sequenced in a study of long-term antiretroviral therapy in people with HIV. Researchers report immunoSEQ v3.0 was run at survey level. This table comes from immunoSEQ multiplex PCR, and its TCRdb copy is limited to in-frame clones, with some not included. Of roughly 15,000 clones listed, 85% to 90% are singletons. The material was unsorted PBMCs, obtained around 2.3 years before starting antiretroviral therapy. Receptors originate from a woman in her thirties with HIV.

The chain has TRBV5-1 and TRBJ2-7; D is perhaps TRBD1 or TRBD2 (5 bases each). Germline V gene sequence: CDR1 SGHRS, CDR2 YFSETQ. The V gene lost 0 bases and the J gene lost 2 bases, with 12 bases spanning the gap. This CDR3 contains 15 residues. The CDR3 reads CASSLAVGDPYEQYF. The DNA for the CDR3 is TGCGCCAGCAGCTTGGCCGTAGGGGACCCCTACGAGCAGTACTTC.

The CDR3 region is CASSYPPGGRDYGYTF. The CDR3, as DNA: TGTGCCAGCAGTTACCCCCCAGGGGGCAGGGACTATGGCTACACCTTC. This chain joins TRBV6-6 and TRBJ1-2; 8 positions match TRBD1. The germline V gene has CDR1 MNHNY and CDR2 SVGAGI (reference sequence). The junction had 8 bases not matched to a gene; V was cut back by 2 bases and J by 3 bases. This CDR3 region has 16 residues.

This chain connects TRBV19 to TRBJ1-2; D possibly corresponds to TRBD1 (6 bases). V gave up 3 bases and J gave up 8 bases, with 16 bases separating them. Germline-derived CDR1 and CDR2 are LNHDA and SQIVND (reference sequence). The CDR3 covers 14 residues. CDR3 amino acids: CASSMASGVDGYTF. The CDR3 nucleotides are TGTGCCAGTAGTATGGCGTCAGGGGTAGACGGCTACACCTTC.

J is TRBJ1-5 and V is TRBV2, with TRBD1 as a possible D gene (6 bases). The germline CDR1 and CDR2 sequences are SNHLY and FYNNEI. Trimming took 8 bases from V and 2 from J, leaving 22 bases between them. This CDR3 region has 17 residues. CDR3 amino acids: CASGNRELNIGNQPQHF. In DNA, the CDR3 is TGTGCCAGCGGGAACAGGGAATTGAATATCGGCAATCAGCCCCAGCATTTT.

V usage is TRBV6-5 and J usage is TRBJ2-2; D remains unclear. CDR1 is MNHEY and CDR2 is SVGAGI in the germline V gene. The germline V and J ends were trimmed by 2 bases and 0 bases, with 10 bases remaining between them. The CDR3 totals 16 residues. The CDR3 DNA reads TGTGCCAGCAGTTACGGAAGGAGACCGAACACCGGGGAGCTGTTTTTT. Translated, it gives CASSYGRRPNTGELFF.

The chain links TRBV23-1 to TRBJ1-2; no definite D call. TRBV23-1 falls under the ORF class, with uncertain function. The CDR3 is 9 residues long. V lost 10 bases and J lost 4, with 4 bases in between. The CDR3 bases are TGCGCCAACCCCTATGGCTACACCTTC. It encodes CANPYGYTF.

As for this clone: The germline gene is not matched at one end of the junction; a read error may be the cause. J is TRBJ1-5 and V is TRBV7-9; D is unresolved. This CDR3 is 15 amino acids long. Germline CDR1 is SEHNR and CDR2 is FQNEAQ (reference sequence). This chain's CDR3 is CASSQDFGSNQPQHF. In nucleotides, the CDR3 is TGCGCCAGCAGCCAAGATTTCGGTAGCAATCAGCCCCAGCATTTT.

J is TRBJ2-1 and V is TRBV7-3; D possibly corresponds to TRBD1 (7 bases). Germline loops: CDR1 SGHTA, CDR2 FQGTGA. The ends were cut back, 4 bases at V and 3 bases at J, with 13 bases in the middle. This CDR3 spans 15 amino acids. CDR3 sequence (DNA): TGTGCCAGCAGCTCCGCGGGGACAGACTACAATGAGCAGTTCTTC. Encoded protein: CASSSAGTDYNEQFF.

As to this clone: One junction end does not reproduce the germline sequence, and a read error may be involved. The chain couples TRBV7-8 to TRBJ1-5; the D is unclear. From germline, CDR1 is SGHVS and CDR2 FQNEAQ. The CDR3 sequence is 14 residues long. The CDR3 DNA sequence: TGTGCCAGCAGCCTAGCGACGGTTAGGGATCCCCAGCATTTT. Translation: CASSLATVRDPQHF. Full variable domain (rest looked up from reference TRBV7-8 and TRBJ1-5): GAGVSQSPRYKVAKRGQDVALRCDPISGHVSLFWYQQALGQGPEFLTYFQNEAQLDKSGLPSDRFFAERPEGSVSTLKIQRTQQEDSAVYLCASSLATVRDPQHFGDGTRLSIL.

The rearrangement links TRBV6-6 to TRBJ1-1; D is undetermined. The CDR3 totals 13 residues. CDR1 is MNHNY and CDR2 is SVGAGI in the germline V gene (reference sequence). The germline V and J ends were trimmed by 6 bases and 3 bases, with 11 bases remaining between them. The CDR3 DNA reads TGTGCCAGCAGACCTACCCTTTACACTGAAGCTTTCTTT. Translating it yields CASRPTLYTEAFF.

The rearrangement uses TRBV5-5 and TRBJ1-1; a possible D gene is TRBD1 (6 bases). The CDR3 length is 13 residues. The germline V gene has CDR1 SGHKS and CDR2 YYEKEE (reference sequence). V lost 0 bases, J lost 8 bases, and 11 bases lay in between. In nucleotides, the CDR3 is TGTGCCAGCAGCTTGGAAGGGGGGTTAGAAGCTTTCTTT. Its translation: CASSLEGGLEAFF.

The chain is built from TRBV5-6 and TRBJ1-6; D not resolved. CDR1 is SGHDT and CDR2 is YYEEEE in the germline V gene. Trimming cost V 1 base and J 3 bases, with 8 bases left between them. This CDR3 is 15 amino acids long. This CDR3 is CASSLHRYYNSPLHF. For the CDR3, the DNA is TGTGCCAGCAGCTTGCACAGATACTATAATTCACCCCTCCACTTT.

The chain recombines TRBV4-1 with TRBJ2-2; no clear D gene. Trimming removed 6 bases from V and 3 bases from J, with 14 bases in between. CDR3 size: 15 residues. Germline V gives CDR1 MGHRA, CDR2 YSYEKL. The CDR3: CASSSPYKYTGELFF. CDR3 DNA: TGCGCCAGCAGTTCCCCTTATAAGTACACCGGGGAGCTGTTTTTT.

The CDR3 DNA is TGTGCCAGTAGTATGCACGTTAACACCGGGGAGCTGTTTTTT. Translation gives CASSMHVNTGELFF. The rearrangement joins TRBV19 to TRBJ2-2; D gene unclear. The CDR3 length is 14 residues. V lost 3 bases to trimming and J lost 2 bases, with 7 bases between them. CDR1 and CDR2 from the germline V gene are LNHDA and SQIVND (reference sequence).

This clone was observed a few times. The chain recombines TRBV19 with TRBJ2-7; 9 positions agree with TRBD1. Germline assignment: CDR1 LNHDA and CDR2 SQIVND (reference sequence). The CDR3 sequence is 16 residues long. The V segment lost 9 bases and the J segment 2 bases; nucleotides outside the gene matches: 14. The CDR3: CASWGGNGQGTYEQYF. The CDR3 DNA is TGTGCCAGCTGGGGGGGTAATGGACAGGGGACCTACGAGCAGTACTTC.

The chain uses TRBV5-8 and TRBJ1-4; D gene uncertain. V lost 0 bases and J lost 4, with 13 bases in between. Per the germline V gene, CDR1 is SGHTS and CDR2 is YDEGEE. CDR3 size: 16 residues. The CDR3 is CASSLGSESINEKLFF. The CDR3 bases are TGTGCCAGCAGCTTGGGGTCAGAATCTATTAATGAAAAACTGTTTTTT.

V usage is TRBV18 and J usage is TRBJ2-7; TRBD1 is a possible D gene (5 bases). With 1 base removed from V and 5 bases from J, the gap between germline ends came to 15 bases. In germline, CDR1 is KGHSH, CDR2 LQKENI. The CDR3 loop spans 15 amino acids. The DNA for the CDR3 is TGTGCCAGCTCACCACGGGCAGGGTTGTCTAACGAGCAGTACTTC. Its protein is CASSPRAGLSNEQYF.